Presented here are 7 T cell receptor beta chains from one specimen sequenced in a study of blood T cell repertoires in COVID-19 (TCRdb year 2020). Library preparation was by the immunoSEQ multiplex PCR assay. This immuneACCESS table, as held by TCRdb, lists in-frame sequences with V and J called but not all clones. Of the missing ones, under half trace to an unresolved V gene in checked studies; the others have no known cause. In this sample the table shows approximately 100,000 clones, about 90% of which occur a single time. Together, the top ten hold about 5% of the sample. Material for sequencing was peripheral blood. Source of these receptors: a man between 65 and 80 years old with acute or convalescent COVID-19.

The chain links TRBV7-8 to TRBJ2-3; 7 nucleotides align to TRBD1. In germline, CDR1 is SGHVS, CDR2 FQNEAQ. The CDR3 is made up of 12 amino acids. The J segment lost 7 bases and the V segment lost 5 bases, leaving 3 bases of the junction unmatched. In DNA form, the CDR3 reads TGTGCCAGCAGCCCAGGGGGATATACGCAGTATTTT. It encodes CASSPGGYTQYF.

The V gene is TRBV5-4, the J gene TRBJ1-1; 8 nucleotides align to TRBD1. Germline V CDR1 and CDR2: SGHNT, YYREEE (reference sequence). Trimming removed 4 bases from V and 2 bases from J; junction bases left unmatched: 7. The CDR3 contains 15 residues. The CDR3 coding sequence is TGTGCCAGCAGCCAAGGGACAGGAGGCAACACTGAAGCTTTCTTT. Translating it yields CASSQGTGGNTEAFF. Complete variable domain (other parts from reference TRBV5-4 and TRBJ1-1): ETGVTQSPTHLIKTRGQQVTLRCSSQSGHNTVSWYQQALGQGPQFIFQYYREEENGRGNFPPRFSGLQFPNYSSELNVNALELDDSALYLCASSQGTGGNTEAFFGQGTRLTVV.

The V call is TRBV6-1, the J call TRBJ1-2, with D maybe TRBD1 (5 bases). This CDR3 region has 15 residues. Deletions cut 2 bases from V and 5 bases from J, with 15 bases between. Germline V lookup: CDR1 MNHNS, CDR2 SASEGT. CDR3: CASSESGGGPYGYTF. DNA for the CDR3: TGTGCCAGCAGTGAATCCGGGGGTGGTCCATATGGCTACACCTTC.

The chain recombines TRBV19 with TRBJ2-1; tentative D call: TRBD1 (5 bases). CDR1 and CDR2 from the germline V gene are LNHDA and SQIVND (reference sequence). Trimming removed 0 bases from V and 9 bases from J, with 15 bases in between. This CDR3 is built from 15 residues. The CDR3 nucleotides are TGTGCCAGTAGTATAGATGGGGCCGCATTTGGTGAGCAGTTCTTC. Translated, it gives CASSIDGAAFGEQFF.

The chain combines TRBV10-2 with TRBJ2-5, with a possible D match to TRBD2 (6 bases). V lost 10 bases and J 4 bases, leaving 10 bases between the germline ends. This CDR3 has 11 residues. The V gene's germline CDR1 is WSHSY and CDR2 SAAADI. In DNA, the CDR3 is TGCGCCACCAGGGACTCAGAGACCCAGTACTTC. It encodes CATRDSETQYF.

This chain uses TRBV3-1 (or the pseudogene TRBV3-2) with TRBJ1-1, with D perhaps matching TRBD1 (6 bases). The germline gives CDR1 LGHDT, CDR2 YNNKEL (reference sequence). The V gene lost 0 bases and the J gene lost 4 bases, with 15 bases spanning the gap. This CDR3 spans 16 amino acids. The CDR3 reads CASSQERGAWVTEAFF. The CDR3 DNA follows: TGTGCCAGCAGCCAAGAGCGGGGGGCCTGGGTCACTGAAGCTTTCTTT.

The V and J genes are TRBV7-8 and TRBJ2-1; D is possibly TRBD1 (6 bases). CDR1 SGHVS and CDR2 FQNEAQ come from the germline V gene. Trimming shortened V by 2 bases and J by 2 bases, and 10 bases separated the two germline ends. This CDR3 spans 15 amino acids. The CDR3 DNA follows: TGTGCCAGCAGCTTATCTGGGGGCGCCTACAATGAGCAGTTCTTC. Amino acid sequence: CASSLSGGAYNEQFF.